This T cell receptor (beta chain) was identified in a study of blood T cell repertoires in COVID-19. Across the whole study: Collection of acute and convalescent COVID-19 samples took place in the United States, Italy and Spain. The analysed material was cDNA or gDNA that came from T cells, B-cell-depleted T cells, or PBMCs.

Germline V gene sequence: CDR1 MDHEN, CDR2 SYDVKM. The CDR3 length is 17 residues. Trimming at V came to 4 bases and at J to 2 bases, leaving 14 bases not matched to a gene. Authors' analysis steps: By means of reference gene primer amplification, nucleated cell counts were estimated. Here immunoSEQ multiplex PCR was the method, and the copy in TCRdb shows in-frame clones only, minus some. That table gives V, J and clone size, and the DNA gave D and trimming. The sample has 200,000 to 250,000 clones, 84% seen once. Those enrolled in Seattle joined during active infection and were followed longitudinally afterward.

Sequenced input: peripheral blood. The rearrangement joins TRBV28 to TRBJ2-7; 7 nucleotides line up with TRBD1. The origin of this receptor is an elderly woman with COVID-19, enrolled during active disease. The CDR3 bases are TGTGCCAGCAGTTCCCCCCCCTACGACAGGGTACCCTACGAGCAGTACTTC. Residues: CASSSPPYDRVPYEQYF.